These 19 T cell receptor beta chains were sequenced from one sample in a study of cytomegalovirus exposure and HLA in healthy donors. Primers: 60 Vbeta forward and 13 Jbeta reverse. Assay used: immunoSEQ multiplex PCR; TCRdb lists only in-frame clones, some missing. Altogether 120,000 to 150,000 clones are present, 75% to 80% being singletons, with the ten largest covering around 6.6%. The sample taken for sequencing was PBMCs. The source of these receptors is a woman aged 40-49 years in good health and CMV-seropositive.

The genes are TRBV11-3 and TRBJ2-2, with D maybe TRBD1 (5 bases). Trimming stripped 5 bases from V and 7 bases from J, with 14 bases between. CDR3 length: 14 residues. Germline CDR1 SGHNT, CDR2 YENEEA. The CDR3: CASSPTGVLGELFF. CDR3 coding DNA: TGTGCCAGCAGCCCTACAGGAGTCCTCGGGGAGCTGTTTTTT. Looking up the rest from reference TRBV11-3 and TRBJ2-2 gives the full variable domain: EAGVVQSPRYKIIEKKQPVAFWCNPISGHNTLYWYLQNLGQGPELLIRYENEEAVDDSQLPKDRFSAERLKGVDSTLKIQPAELGDSAVYLCASSPTGVLGELFFGEGSRLTVL.

The chain couples TRBV12-1 to TRBJ2-7; TRBD2, the D gene given by the table, was not confirmed from the DNA. TRBV12-1 is given as a pseudogene. The CDR3 has 14 residues. CDR3 bases: TGTGCCAGCAGCCCGACGGGACTAGCCTACGAGCAGTACTTC. It is translated as CASSPTGLAYEQYF.

The chain recombines TRBV19 with TRBJ1-1; 9 bases match TRBD1. J gave up 4 bases and V 5 bases, and 11 bases lay outside the gene matches. The length of the CDR3 is 16 residues. CDR1 is LNHDA and CDR2 is SQIVND in the germline V gene (reference sequence). The CDR3 protein is CASSRRQGEGSTEAFF. The CDR3, as DNA: TGTGCCAGTAGTCGCCGACAGGGGGAAGGGAGCACTGAAGCTTTCTTT.

The DNA for the CDR3 is TGTGCCAGCACCCCGGCGGGAGTGGAGACCCAGTACTTC. Translation gives CASTPAGVETQYF. The V gene is TRBV6-6, the J gene TRBJ2-5; TRBD2 matches at 7 bases. CDR3 length: 13 amino acids. Germline CDR1 and CDR2: MNHNY and SVGAGI (reference sequence). Trimming at V came to 7 bases and at J to 5 bases, leaving 7 bases not matched to a gene.

V and J are TRBV5-1 and TRBJ2-1, with 9 bases that match TRBD2. The V gene end was trimmed by 0 bases and the J gene end by 4 bases; junction bases not matched to a gene: 11. The CDR3 covers 18 residues. Germline V CDR1 and CDR2: SGHRS, YFSETQ. The CDR3 nucleotides are TGCGCCAGCAGCTTGGTCCCAATGGCTAGCGGGATATACAATGAGCAGTTCTTC. This translates into CASSLVPMASGIYNEQFF. Variable domain in full (rest from reference TRBV5-1 and TRBJ2-1): KAGVTQTPRYLIKTRGQQVTLSCSPISGHRSVSWYQQTPGQGLQFLFEYFSETQRNKGNFPGRFSGRQFSNSRSEMNVSTLELGDSALYLCASSLVPMASGIYNEQFFGPGTRLTVL.

In regard to this clone: Other DNA sequences of this sample code for an identical CDR3. This rearrangement joins TRBV2 to TRBJ2-7, with 9 bases aligning to TRBD1. J lost 4 bases, V lost 6 bases, and 7 bases had no gene match. CDR3 length: 14 residues. Per the germline V gene, CDR1 is SNHLY and CDR2 is FYNNEI. CDR3 residues: CASSEQGAGYEQYF. The CDR3 bases are TGTGCCAGCAGCGAACAGGGGGCCGGATACGAGCAGTACTTC.

CDR3 amino acids: CASSPLSKIRDTYNEQFF. In nucleotides, the CDR3 is TGCGCCAGCAGCCCCCTGAGTAAAATCCGGGACACCTACAATGAGCAGTTCTTC. V gene TRBV5-1 combines with J gene TRBJ2-1, with D possibly being TRBD1 (6 bases). There are 18 residues in the CDR3. Trimming pared 4 bases from V and 2 bases from J, leaving 22 bases between. Germline CDR1 reads SGHRS; CDR2 reads YFSETQ.

This clone was seen a single time. This chain connects TRBV5-6 to TRBJ2-5; 11 nucleotides agree with TRBD2. This CDR3 region has 16 residues. V lost 4 bases to trimming and J lost 2 bases; unmatched junction nucleotides: 7. Germline CDR1 SGHDT, CDR2 YYEEEE. The CDR3 coding sequence is TGTGCCAGCAGCGTACCGGGACTAGCGGTGCAAGAGACCCAGTACTTC. Translation: CASSVPGLAVQETQYF.

Points on this clone: This same CDR3 is encoded by further DNA sequences in the sample. The rearrangement links TRBV5-1 to TRBJ1-3; 7 bases agree with TRBD1. With 0 bases clipped from V and 3 bases from J, the junction kept 3 bases outside the gene matches. Germline V CDR1 and CDR2: SGHRS, YFSETQ. The CDR3 is 15 amino acids. The DNA of the CDR3 is TGCGCCAGCAGCTTGGAGGGGGCGTTTGGAAACACCATATATTTT. Its protein product is CASSLEGAFGNTIYF.

The V gene is TRBV5-4, the J gene TRBJ1-2; tentatively, D is TRBD1 (5 bases). V shed 1 base and J shed 7 bases, with 11 bases lying between them. CDR1 SGHNT and CDR2 YYREEE come from the germline V gene (reference sequence). The CDR3 has 13 residues. This chain's CDR3 is CASSLWQGGGYTF. DNA for the CDR3: TGTGCCAGCAGCTTGTGGCAGGGTGGTGGCTACACCTTC.

The chain recombines TRBV6-1 with TRBJ2-5; D ambiguous. With 6 bases removed from V and 4 bases from J, the gap between germline ends came to 12 bases. CDR1 MNHNS and CDR2 SASEGT come from the germline V gene. This CDR3 region has 13 residues. CDR3 region: CASRAPSSETQYF. The CDR3 nucleotides read TGTGCCAGCAGGGCACCTTCGTCAGAGACCCAGTACTTC.

A remark on this clone: The same CDR3 is also encoded by other DNA sequences in this sample. The genes are TRBV28 and TRBJ2-1; 8 bases are shared with TRBD2. CDR1 and CDR2 (germline): MDHEN, SYDVKM. CDR3 length equals 16 residues. V was clipped by 5 bases and J by 2 bases; unmatched bases: 8. CDR3 in DNA: TGTGCCAGCAGTATAACAGGACTAGCACCCTACAATGAGCAGTTCTTC. This codes for CASSITGLAPYNEQFF.

V gene TRBV7-2 combines with J gene TRBJ2-7; D unclear. CDR1 is SGHTA, CDR2 FQGNSA, per germline. This CDR3 comprises 11 residues. Deletions cut 3 bases from V and 6 bases from J, with 6 bases between. As DNA, the CDR3 is TGTGCCAGCAGCTTGTATCTCGAGCAGTACTTC. This gives the protein CASSLYLEQYF.

J is TRBJ2-3 and V is TRBV10-3; 11 nucleotides match TRBD1. Germline V gene lookup returns CDR1 ENHRY and CDR2 SYGVKD. The CDR3 totals 13 residues. V lost 10 bases to trimming and J lost 6 bases; unmatched junction nucleotides: 6. CDR3 residues: CATLGQGVDTQYF. The CDR3 nucleotides are TGTGCCACCCTGGGACAGGGGGTCGATACGCAGTATTTT.

The chain couples TRBV4-1 to TRBJ1-1; TRBD1 aligns across 9 bases. With V trimmed by 8 bases and J by 4 bases, 5 bases remained unmatched. The CDR3 is 13 amino acids. Germline-derived CDR1 and CDR2 are MGHRA and YSYEKL. The CDR3 reads CASGTGLGTEAFF. CDR3 sequence (DNA): TGCGCCAGCGGGACAGGGCTAGGCACTGAAGCTTTCTTT.

The chain links TRBV19 to TRBJ2-1, with 9 positions matching TRBD2. This CDR3 contains 18 residues. Trimming at V came to 9 bases and at J to 6 bases, leaving 21 bases not matched to a gene. Germline loops: CDR1 LNHDA, CDR2 SQIVND (reference sequence). The CDR3 nucleotides read TGTGCCAGCCATATGGGGGGGACTAGCCTCGCAGCACGCAATGAGCAGTTCTTC. Its translation is CASHMGGTSLAARNEQFF.

This clone was counted a single time. CDR3 DNA sequence: TGTGCCAGCAGCTCGAATCAGGGTGGCTACAATGAGCAGTTCTTC. Encoded protein: CASSSNQGGYNEQFF. This sequence joins TRBV7-9 and TRBJ2-1, with D maybe TRBD1 (5 bases). Trimming shortened V by 4 bases and J by 3 bases, and 13 bases separated the two germline ends. CDR3 length: 15 amino acids. In germline, CDR1 is SEHNR, CDR2 FQNEAQ (reference sequence).

J is TRBJ2-5 and V is TRBV19; a weak D match, TRBD2 (5 bases). Germline CDR1 and CDR2: LNHDA and SQIVND (reference sequence). The CDR3 runs to 13 residues. The germline V and J ends were trimmed by 10 bases and 3 bases, with 15 bases remaining between them. The CDR3 region has the DNA TGTGCCACCCGGAGAGGGTGGGAAGAGACCCAGTACTTC. This encodes CATRRGWEETQYF.

This clone was seen just once. The chain has TRBV28 and TRBJ1-5; possibly TRBD1 for D (6 bases). V lost 6 bases and J 4 bases, leaving 16 bases between the germline ends. The CDR3 has 15 amino acids. The germline CDR1 and CDR2 sequences are MDHEN and SYDVKM. The CDR3 spells CASSQRDTLNQPQHF. CDR3 DNA sequence: TGTGCCAGCAGCCAAAGGGACACCTTAAATCAGCCCCAGCATTTT.